These 27 T cell receptor beta chains originate from one sample sequenced in a study of T-cell reconstitution after alpha-beta-depleted transplantation in children. Preparation of the TCRbeta library used unique molecular identifiers. Each CDR3 protein is one row after TCRdb ran MiXCR on the PCR reads. Among more than 200,000 distinct CDR3 sequences, 20% to 30% were seen once, and the ten largest hold under 5.5%. The specimen was PBMCs, mostly from graft donor cells, collected 360 days after TCRalphabeta/CD19-depleted stem cell transplant. The receptors come from a female patient between 2 and 15 years old who had a stem cell transplant for congenital amegakaryocytic thrombocytopenia, so the T cells may come from the graft donor.

This clonotype came up a few times. The chain links TRBV12-3 or TRBV12-4 to TRBJ2-1, with TRBD1 identical over 8 bases. CDR3 length equals 16 residues. The V and J ends lost 1 base and 6 bases, in that order; junction bases with no gene match: 8. The CDR3 region has the DNA TGTGCCAGCAGTTTAGTTGGCAGGGGGCTATCCAATGAGCAGTTCTTC. The encoded protein is CASSLVGRGLSNEQFF.

The chain recombines TRBV18 with TRBJ2-2, with D perhaps matching TRBD2 (5 bases). Germline CDR1 and CDR2: KGHSH and LQKENI. Trimming pared 5 bases from V and 1 base from J, leaving 20 bases between. The CDR3 covers 18 residues. CDR3 DNA: TGTGCCAGCTCAATCCAGCGGACCCAATTCAAGAACACCGGGGAGCTGTTTTTT. It yields the protein CASSIQRTQFKNTGELFF. Full variable domain (rest looked up from reference TRBV18 and TRBJ2-2): NAGVMQNPRHLVRRRGQEARLRCSPMKGHSHVYWYRQLPEEGLKFMVYLQKENIIDESGMPKERFSAEFPKEGPSILRIQQVVRGDSAAYFCASSIQRTQFKNTGELFFGEGSRLTVL.

J is TRBJ2-1 and V is TRBV28; TRBD2 matches 7 bases. This CDR3 region has 16 residues. Germline-derived CDR1 and CDR2 are MDHEN and SYDVKM. Germline trimming cut 4 bases from V and 7 bases from J; bases unmatched to any gene: 13. CDR3 residues: CASSYVGLVGRNEQFF. DNA of the CDR3: TGTGCCAGCAGTTACGTCGGACTAGTCGGTCGGAATGAGCAGTTCTTC. The variable domain in full, completed from reference TRBV28 and TRBJ2-1, reads DVKVTQSSRYLVKRTGEKVFLECVQDMDHENMFWYRQDPGLGLRLIYFSYDVKMKEKGDIPEGYSVSREKKERFSLILESASTNQTSMYLCASSYVGLVGRNEQFFGPGTRLTVL.

This chain uses TRBV7-6 with TRBJ2-5, with a possible D match to TRBD2 (6 bases). This CDR3 is 13 amino acids long. The germline CDR1 and CDR2 sequences are SGHVS and FNYEAQ. V was pared by 4 bases and J by 5 bases, with 11 bases between. The CDR3 protein is CASSSGSWETQYF. The CDR3, as DNA: TGTGCCAGCAGCTCCGGGAGCTGGGAGACCCAGTACTTC.

Ten or more counts support this clonotype. The chain is built from TRBV28 and TRBJ2-6, with D perhaps matching TRBD1 (5 bases). The CDR3 consists of 17 residues. Germline loops: CDR1 MDHEN, CDR2 SYDVKM. Trimming removed 1 base at V and 2 bases at J, with 12 bases between. This chain's CDR3 is CASSLLGRAAGANVLTF. DNA of the CDR3: TGTGCCAGCAGTTTATTGGGCAGGGCGGCTGGGGCCAACGTCCTGACTTTC.

This sequence joins TRBV15 and TRBJ2-5; D perhaps matches TRBD2 (5 bases). The CDR3 loop spans 14 amino acids. The V and J ends lost 0 bases and 4 bases respectively, with 9 bases between them. CDR1 LNHNV and CDR2 YYDKDF come from the germline V gene (reference sequence). CDR3 region: CATSRDFGVETQYF. The CDR3, as DNA: TGTGCCACCAGCAGAGATTTCGGGGTAGAGACCCAGTACTTC.

The genes are TRBV7-8 and TRBJ2-7; TRBD2 is a possible D gene (7 bases). Germline V gene sequence: CDR1 SGHVS, CDR2 FQNEAQ. V was pared by 5 bases and J by 2 bases, with 19 bases between. CDR3 length: 16 amino acids. CDR3 sequence (DNA): TGTGCCAGCAGCCTTGGGGGGGCCTATTCCGCCTACGAGCAGTACTTC. Its protein is CASSLGGAYSAYEQYF.

This clonotype has just a few counts. The genes are TRBV3-1 and TRBJ2-7, with D unclear. This CDR3 spans 12 amino acids. V was clipped by 0 bases and J by 3 bases, with 3 bases between them. Germline V CDR1 and CDR2: LGHDT, YNNKEL (reference sequence). Written as DNA, the CDR3 is TGTGCCAGCAGCCAAGACTACTACGAGCAGTACTTC. Residues: CASSQDYYEQYF.

This clonotype turned up a few times. This chain links TRBV29-1 with TRBJ2-3; no clear D. Germline-derived CDR1 and CDR2 are SQVTM and ANQGSEA. This CDR3 comprises 13 residues. Trimming took off 2 bases at V and 3 bases at J, with 9 bases between the two ends. Written as DNA, the CDR3 is TGCAGCGTTGAAAGCCTTCGGACAGATACGCAGTATTTT. Translated, it gives CSVESLRTDTQYF.

The V gene is TRBV27, the J gene TRBJ2-1; D not certain. Per the germline V gene, CDR1 is MNHEY and CDR2 is SMNVEV (reference sequence). This CDR3 is built from 13 residues. Trimming pared 6 bases from V and 4 bases from J, leaving 10 bases between. CDR3 nucleotide sequence: TGTGCCAGCAGGCCCGGTCGGTACAATGAGCAGTTCTTC. Amino acid sequence: CASRPGRYNEQFF.

The chain carries TRBV7-9 and TRBJ1-1; 9 bases align to TRBD1. The CDR3 has 14 residues. The germline gives CDR1 SEHNR, CDR2 FQNEAQ (reference sequence). Trimming at V came to 5 bases and at J to 4 bases, leaving 5 bases not matched to a gene. CDR3 DNA: TGTGCCAGCAGCCAACAGGGGGCGGGCACTGAAGCTTTCTTT. Translating it yields CASSQQGAGTEAFF. Using reference TRBV7-9 and TRBJ1-1 for the parts outside the CDR3, the full variable domain is DTGVSQNPRHKITKRGQNVTFRCDPISEHNRLYWYRQTLGQGPEFLTYFQNEAQLEKSRLLSDRFSAERPKGSFSTLEIQRTEQGDSAMYLCASSQQGAGTEAFFGQGTRLTVV.

This rearrangement joins TRBV20-1 to TRBJ2-4, with 7 bases that match TRBD2. Germline loops: CDR1 DFQATT, CDR2 SNEGSKA (reference sequence). The CDR3 is 16 residues long. The V segment lost 1 base and the J segment 0 bases; nucleotides outside the gene matches: 6. This CDR3 reads CSARVWGGLAKNIQYF. The CDR3, as DNA: TGCAGTGCTAGAGTTTGGGGGGGACTAGCCAAAAACATTCAGTACTTC.

Many counts were recorded for this clonotype. The chain links TRBV3-1 to TRBJ2-1; perhaps TRBD2 as D (7 bases). The germline V gene has CDR1 LGHDT and CDR2 YNNKEL (reference sequence). The ends were cut back, 2 bases at V and 1 base at J, with 21 bases in the middle. This CDR3 is built from 19 residues. DNA for the CDR3: TGTGCCAGCAGCCAAAAAGGGCGGGGGCTAGCGAAGTCCTACAATGAGCAGTTCTTC. Translation: CASSQKGRGLAKSYNEQFF.

V is TRBV12-3 or TRBV12-4 and J is TRBJ1-1; TRBD1 matches 7 bases. V dropped 3 bases and J dropped 7; count of bases not matched to a gene: 11. CDR3 length: 15 residues. The CDR3 here is CASSLVRRGGGEAFF. Here the CDR3 DNA reads TGTGCCAGCAGTTTGGTCCGCAGGGGGGGCGGTGAAGCTTTCTTT.

The chain couples TRBV20-1 to TRBJ2-1, with D perhaps matching TRBD2 (5 bases). This CDR3 has 17 amino acids. The V end lost 6 bases, the J end lost 0 bases, and 21 bases lay between the germline ends. Germline assignment: CDR1 DFQATT and CDR2 SNEGSKA (reference sequence). CDR3 amino acids: CSARKASAGSSYNEQFF. The CDR3 nucleotides are TGCAGTGCCCGTAAAGCAAGCGCGGGTTCCTCCTACAATGAGCAGTTCTTC.

The chain combines TRBV29-1 with TRBJ1-1; D is ambiguous. The CDR3 sequence is 14 residues long. V gave up 2 bases and J gave up 1 base, with 11 bases separating them. Germline values: CDR1 SQVTM, CDR2 ANQGSEA. CDR3 DNA sequence: TGCAGCGTTGAAAACGTGGCTGGGAACACTGAAGCTTTCTTT. This translates into CSVENVAGNTEAFF. The full variable domain, with the rest looked up from reference TRBV29-1 and TRBJ1-1, is SAVISQKPSRDICQRGTSLTIQCQVDSQVTMMFWYRQQPGQSLTLIATANQGSEATYESGFVIDKFPISRPNLTFSTLTVSNMSPEDSSIYLCSVENVAGNTEAFFGQGTRLTVV.

This clonotype has a single count. J is TRBJ2-6 and V is TRBV20-1; D not certain. This CDR3 is 15 amino acids long. V was clipped by 2 bases and J by 0 bases, with 8 bases between them. The germline CDR1 and CDR2 sequences are DFQATT and SNEGSKA (reference sequence). The CDR3 reads CSARSQSSGANVLTF. The CDR3 bases are TGCAGTGCTAGAAGCCAGAGCTCTGGGGCCAACGTCCTGACTTTC.

This clonotype was recorded at least ten times. The CDR3, as DNA: TGCGCCAGCAGCTTGAGCGGGGGGCGATACAATGAGCAGTTCTTC. It specifies CASSLSGGRYNEQFF. The chain couples TRBV5-1 to TRBJ2-1; 9 bases align to TRBD2. Per the germline V gene, CDR1 is SGHRS and CDR2 is YFSETQ. With 1 base clipped from V and 4 bases from J, the junction kept 3 bases outside the gene matches. The CDR3 spans 15 residues.

V is TRBV11-2 and J is TRBJ2-7; 10 bases agree with TRBD1. CDR3 length: 15 amino acids. The J segment lost 3 bases and the V segment lost 4 bases, leaving 6 bases of the junction unmatched. Germline lookup yields CDR1 SGHAT and CDR2 FQNNGV. CDR3 amino acids: CASSSGTGVFYEQYF. The CDR3 bases are TGTGCCAGCAGCTCCGGGACAGGGGTTTTCTACGAGCAGTACTTC. The entire variable domain, with the rest obtained from reference TRBV11-2 and TRBJ2-7, is as follows: EAGVAQSPRYKIIEKRQSVAFWCNPISGHATLYWYQQILGQGPKLLIQFQNNGVVDDSQLPKDRFSAERLKGVDSTLKIQPAKLEDSAVYLCASSSGTGVFYEQYFGPGTRLTVT.

This chain links TRBV20-1 with TRBJ2-1; 8 nucleotides match TRBD2. V gave up 5 bases and J gave up 9 bases; unmatched junction bases: 18. The V gene's germline CDR1 is DFQATT and CDR2 SNEGSKA (reference sequence). The CDR3 is 16 residues long. CDR3 loop: CSAERPGTRSRGEQFF. The CDR3, as DNA: TGCAGTGCTGAGCGACCCGGGACTAGGAGTCGGGGTGAGCAGTTCTTC.

The chain joins TRBV6-5 to TRBJ2-1; D may correspond to TRBD1 or TRBD2 (5 bases each). This CDR3 region has 16 residues. Germline values: CDR1 MNHEY, CDR2 SVGAGI. The V and J ends lost 0 bases and 5 bases respectively, with 14 bases between them. The CDR3 reads CASSYSQRGRDNEQFF. The CDR3, as DNA: TGTGCCAGCAGTTACTCGCAGAGGGGAAGAGACAATGAGCAGTTCTTC.

This clonotype was seen only a few times. Sequence at one end of the junction differs from germline and may be a read error. CDR3 sequence (DNA): TGCGCCAGCAGCCAAGAAAGTAACTCCTACGATGAGCAGTTCTTC. Protein product: CASSQESNSYDEQFF. This chain uses TRBV4-1 with TRBJ2-1; no clear D gene. The CDR3 totals 15 residues. CDR1 is MGHRA, CDR2 YSYEKL, per germline.

This clonotype occurred a few times. The V gene is TRBV7-2, the J gene TRBJ2-1, with 11 nucleotides matching TRBD2. V shed 5 bases and J 4 bases; nucleotides not matched to a gene: 7. Germline CDR1 SGHTA, CDR2 FQGNSA. This CDR3 is 16 amino acids long. DNA for the CDR3: TGTGCCAGCAGCCGAACTAGCGGGGGAGGGTACAATGAGCAGTTCTTC. This sequence encodes CASSRTSGGGYNEQFF.

This clonotype occurred many times. The rearrangement joins TRBV15 to TRBJ2-3; 7 nucleotides align to TRBD2. J was trimmed by 5 bases and V by 0 bases; bases with no gene match: 2. There are 14 residues in the CDR3. From germline, CDR1 is LNHNV and CDR2 YYDKDF (reference sequence). CDR3 sequence: CATSRDSGGDTQYF. The CDR3, as DNA: TGTGCCACCAGCAGAGATTCGGGGGGAGATACGCAGTATTTT.

This clonotype was picked up a small number of times. The gene calls are TRBV11-2 and TRBJ2-2; D not certain. CDR1 is SGHAT, CDR2 FQNNGV, per germline. CDR3 length: 14 residues. V lost 5 bases, J lost 5 bases, and 12 bases lay in between. The CDR3 coding sequence is TGTGCCAGCAGCGGTATAGTGGAAACCGGGGAGCTGTTTTTT. The encoded protein is CASSGIVETGELFF.

This rearrangement joins TRBV4-3 to TRBJ2-3; 9 bases are shared with TRBD1. After removal of 1 base from V and 0 bases from J, the junction contained 5 bases not matched to a gene. The V gene's germline CDR1 is LGHNA and CDR2 YSLEER. The CDR3 consists of 17 residues. For the CDR3, the DNA is TGCGCCAGCAGCCAAGTTTCCGGGACAGGGAGCACAGATACGCAGTATTTT. Translation: CASSQVSGTGSTDTQYF.

J is TRBJ2-7 and V is TRBV20-1, with 7 bases that match TRBD2. With V trimmed by 3 bases and J by 4 bases, 15 bases remained unmatched. Germline assignment: CDR1 DFQATT and CDR2 SNEGSKA (reference sequence). There are 16 residues in the CDR3. CDR3 DNA: TGCAGTGCTAGGTATACCTATCAGCGGGGCATATACGAGCAGTACTTC. Encoded protein: CSARYTYQRGIYEQYF.